This TCR beta chain appears in the sequencing data of a study of vaccination effects on CD4 cells after COVID-19. A remark on this clone: The antigen is not known.

Some clones are missing from TCRdb's copy, which holds only in-frame ones; the method was immunoSEQ multiplex PCR. The repertoire includes tens of thousands of clones, roughly three quarters of them detected once, and approximately 4% sits in the top ten. Sequencing in the ViraFEST assay came after antigen-specific CD4+ T cells had been expanded with viral peptide pools, which were used to stimulate PBMC. At the end of over 8 days of culture, CD4+ T cells were isolated. Negative nucleocapsid antibody tests before and after vaccination confirmed no previous SARS-CoV-2 infection. Here the sequenced sample was CD4+ T cells from PBMCs cultured with HCoV-OC43 spike peptides, taken before COVID-19 vaccination. Described subset: HCoV-OC43 spike overlapping peptide pool stimulation. This receptor was taken from a human donor who received a COVID-19 vaccine.

The CDR3 here is CASSTPRTSMNEQFF. For the CDR3, the DNA is TGTGCCAGCAGCACCCCGAGGACTAGCATGAATGAGCAGTTCTTC. This chain links TRBV3-1 (or the pseudogene TRBV3-2) with TRBJ2-1; 8 bases match TRBD2. CDR3 length: 15 amino acids. After removal of 5 bases from V and 7 bases from J, the junction contained 10 bases not matched to a gene. CDR1 and CDR2 from the germline V gene are LGHDT and YNNKEL (reference sequence).